A selection of T cell receptor beta chains follows, all from one sample in a study of molecular identifiers for immune sequencing clone quantification. TCRdb itself ran the PCR reads through MiXCR, one entry per CDR3 protein. The sample shows 8,000 to 13,000 distinct CDR3 sequences, roughly a sixth of them seen only once. Material for sequencing was naive CD8+ T cells from blood, with Jurkat cell RNA spiked in. These receptors were collected from a human donor in good health. Some libraries in this study had Jurkat cell RNA spiked in. CDR3s include the opening cysteine and the closing phenylalanine or tryptophan.

TRBV2,CASSEGYKQFF
TRBV4-3,CASSQDVGVAGFLEQYF
TRBV6-6,CASEVATLRGGQPQHF
TRBV29-1,CSVEYRVEYTEAFF
TRBV29-1,CSVTDNYGYTF
TRBV30,CAWSVLYPNTGELFF
TRBV6-5,CASSYGRDGYNEQFF
TRBV6-2/TRBV6-3,CASSYAIKTIEDTEAYF
TRBV5-6,CASTHRHLEKETQYF
TRBV23-1,CASSQFDTLNQPQHF
TRBV7-6,CASSFAQSGEQFF
TRBV24-1,CATSDLGSGSDTQYF
TRBV7-6,CASSSGQGALGTEAFF
TRBV7-6,CASSFAQSGGQFF
TRBV21-1,CASSPPATVVNTEAFF
TRBV11-3,CASSFTDTQYF